This TCR beta chain was recovered during a study of shared clonotypes between healthy human individuals. Findings and caveats of the study: Though the depth was large, rarefaction showed that sorted-subset sequencing was incomplete.

V shed 4 bases, J shed 3 bases, and the junction held 3 bases outside the gene matches. Germline CDR1 reads KGHSH; CDR2 reads LQKENI. The CDR3 loop spans 16 amino acids. Notes on this clone: The antigen is not known.

Using immunoSEQ multiplex PCR, the repertoire was profiled, and TCRdb retains in-frame clones only, with some absent. The top ten clones hold 0.37% of a sample with about 2.3 million clones, approximately 90% of them seen once. Sequencing used naive CD4+ T cells from PBMCs. Described subset: CD45RA+ positively selected. The sequence came from a young man in good health. Some clones in this sample may be carry-over from other donors' samples. The J gene is TRBJ2-2, the V gene TRBV18; the match to TRBD2 covers 12 bases. The CDR3 here is CASSLRLAGDTGELFF. The CDR3 nucleotides read TGTGCCAGCTCACTTAGACTAGCGGGAGACACCGGGGAGCTGTTTTTT.